These 5 T cell receptor beta chains came from one sample sequenced in a study of Ad26.COV2.S vaccination and SARS-CoV-2 variants. Treatment: roughly 20 received Ad26.COV2.S at low or high dose, single or two shots; several received placebo; per-sample allocation not given. Sampling happened 63 days after the first vaccine or placebo injection. Sequencing was performed with immunoSEQ multiplex PCR; in TCRdb, only in-frame clones are kept and a portion is missing. This sample carries approximately 480,000 clones, roughly 89% of them seen once, and the ten largest clones take about 13%. The sample consisted of peripheral blood, taken in a trial of Ad26.COV2.S vaccine versus placebo. These receptors were collected from a person aged 18 to 65 who received the Ad26.COV2.S COVID-19 vaccine or a placebo.

This chain joins TRBV9 and TRBJ2-1; 12 nucleotides align to TRBD2. Germline V CDR1 and CDR2: SGDLS, YYNGEE. The trim removed 4 bases at V and 4 bases at J, leaving 3 bases unmatched. CDR3 length: 15 amino acids. CDR3 coding DNA: TGTGCCAGCAGCTACGGACTAGCGGGATACAATGAGCAGTTCTTC. This gives the protein CASSYGLAGYNEQFF.

The gene calls are TRBV6-5 and TRBJ2-7, with D perhaps matching TRBD2 (5 bases). Germline V gives CDR1 MNHEY, CDR2 SVGAGI. The CDR3 extends over 15 amino acids. Trimming pared 7 bases from V and 6 bases from J, leaving 22 bases between. CDR3 sequence (DNA): TGTGCCAGCACTAGAAGAAGCGAGGGAGCACCCGAGCAGTACTTC. Translation: CASTRRSEGAPEQYF.

This clone has only one observation. The chain couples TRBV10-3 to TRBJ2-7; D is perhaps TRBD1 (5 bases). The ends were cut back, 6 bases at V and 7 bases at J, with 13 bases in the middle. Germline V gene data show CDR1 as ENHRY and CDR2 as SYGVKD. The CDR3 is made up of 12 amino acids. CDR3 residues: CAIRMTAWEQYF. The CDR3 nucleotides read TGTGCCATCAGGATGACAGCGTGGGAGCAGTACTTC.

This clone was observed once. The chain is built from TRBV30 and TRBJ2-7, with unresolved D. The CDR3 consists of 13 residues. V gave up 8 bases and J gave up 0 bases, with 14 bases separating them. Germline V gene data show CDR1 as GTSNPN and CDR2 as SVGIG (reference sequence). CDR3 in amino acids: CALQSVGSYEQYF. In DNA form, the CDR3 reads TGTGCCCTCCAATCCGTCGGCTCCTACGAGCAGTACTTC.

The chain combines TRBV14 with TRBJ1-6, with D perhaps matching TRBD1 (6 bases). This CDR3 contains 15 residues. Trimming cost V 3 bases and J 8 bases, with 14 bases left between them. Germline V gene sequence: CDR1 SGHDN, CDR2 FVKESK. CDR3 in amino acids: CASSQDSSWYSPLHF. CDR3 nucleotide sequence: TGTGCCAGCAGCCAGGACAGCTCATGGTATTCACCCCTCCACTTT.